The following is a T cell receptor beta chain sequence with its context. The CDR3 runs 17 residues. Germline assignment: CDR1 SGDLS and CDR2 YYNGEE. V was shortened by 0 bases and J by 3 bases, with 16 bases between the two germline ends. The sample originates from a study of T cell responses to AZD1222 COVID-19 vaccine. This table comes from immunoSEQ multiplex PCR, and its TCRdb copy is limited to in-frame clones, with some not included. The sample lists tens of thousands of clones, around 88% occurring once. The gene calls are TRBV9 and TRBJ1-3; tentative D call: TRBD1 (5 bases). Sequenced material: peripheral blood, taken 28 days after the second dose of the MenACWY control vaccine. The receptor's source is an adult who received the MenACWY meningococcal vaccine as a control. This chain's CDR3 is CASSVGGGRVYGNTIYF. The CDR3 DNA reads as TGTGCCAGCAGCGTAGGCGGAGGCAGGGTTTATGGAAACACCATATATTTT.